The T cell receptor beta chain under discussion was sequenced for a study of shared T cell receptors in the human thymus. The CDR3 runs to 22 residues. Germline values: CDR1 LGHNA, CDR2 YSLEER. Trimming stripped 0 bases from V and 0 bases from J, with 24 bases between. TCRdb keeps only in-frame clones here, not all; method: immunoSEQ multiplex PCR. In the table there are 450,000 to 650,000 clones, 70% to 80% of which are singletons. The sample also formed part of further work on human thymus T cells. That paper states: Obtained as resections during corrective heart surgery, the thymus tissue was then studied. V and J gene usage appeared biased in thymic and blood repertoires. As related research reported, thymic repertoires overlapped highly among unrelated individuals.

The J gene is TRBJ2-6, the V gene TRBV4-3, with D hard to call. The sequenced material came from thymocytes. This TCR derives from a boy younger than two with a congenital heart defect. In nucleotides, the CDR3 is TGCGCCAGCAGCCAAGATTCCGTGACTCCCCACCTCCCCCTCTCTGGGGCCAACGTCCTGACTTTC. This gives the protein CASSQDSVTPHLPLSGANVLTF.